This passage covers 22 T cell receptor beta chains from one sample sequenced in a study of graft-versus-host responses after intestinal transplantation. These receptors have no known antigen. Only in-frame clones appear in the TCRdb table, and some are missing; sequencing was by immunoSEQ multiplex PCR. The sample has 85,000 to 95,000 clones, 90% to 95% seen once. Here the sequenced sample was unstimulated CD8+ T cells sorted from spleen or lymph node cells, taken before intestinal transplant. The receptors were sampled from a human donor who received an intestinal transplant.

The chain is built from TRBV10-2 and TRBJ1-1, with D maybe TRBD1 (5 bases). The CDR3 is 14 residues long. The ends were cut back, 5 bases at V and 0 bases at J, with 10 bases in the middle. Germline CDR1 and CDR2: WSHSY and SAAADI. CDR3 sequence reads: CASSWGTMNTEAFF. The CDR3 region has the DNA TGCGCCAGCAGTTGGGGCACTATGAACACTGAAGCTTTCTTT.

The rearrangement joins TRBV19 to TRBJ2-3; 7 nucleotides line up with TRBD2. The CDR3 covers 14 residues. Per germline, CDR1 LNHDA and CDR2 SQIVND (reference sequence). The V and J ends lost 6 bases and 5 bases, in that order; junction bases with no gene match: 8. CDR3 nucleotide sequence: TGTGCCAGTAGCCCAGTGGGCGGGGGAGATACGCAGTATTTT. Its translation: CASSPVGGGDTQYF.

The chain carries TRBV5-1 and TRBJ1-1, with 8 bases that match TRBD1. J was trimmed by 4 bases and V by 3 bases; bases with no gene match: 8. Per the germline V gene, CDR1 is SGHRS and CDR2 is YFSETQ. This CDR3 region has 15 residues. This CDR3 reads CASSSGQAGSTEAFF. For the CDR3, the DNA is TGCGCCAGCAGCTCGGGACAGGCAGGGAGCACTGAAGCTTTCTTT.

The rearrangement links TRBV7-9 to TRBJ1-1; D uncertain. This CDR3 has 13 amino acids. V lost 5 bases and J lost 1, with 8 bases in between. The germline V gene has CDR1 SEHNR and CDR2 FQNEAQ (reference sequence). CDR3 sequence (DNA): TGTGCCAGCAGCCCCCGGGGGAACACTGAAGCTTTCTTT. It translates to CASSPRGNTEAFF.

The table lists this clone with a few counts. The V and J genes are TRBV4-1 and TRBJ2-1, with TRBD2 as a possible D gene (5 bases). V gave up 5 bases and J gave up 7 bases, with 12 bases separating them. Germline V gene data show CDR1 as MGHRA and CDR2 as YSYEKL. This CDR3 has 13 residues. For the CDR3, the DNA is TGCGCCAGCAGCTATACCTCGGGGAATGAGCAGTTCTTC. Translation gives CASSYTSGNEQFF.

This chain links TRBV2 with TRBJ1-2; 7 bases are shared with TRBD1. This CDR3 is 15 amino acids long. After removal of 3 bases from V and 2 bases from J, the junction contained 6 bases not matched to a gene. The germline V gene encodes CDR1 SNHLY and CDR2 FYNNEI. The CDR3 spells CASSEGTELNYGYTF. In DNA form, the CDR3 reads TGTGCCAGCAGTGAGGGGACAGAGCTAAACTATGGCTACACCTTC.

This chain connects TRBV28 to TRBJ1-1, with D hard to call. V lost 4 bases and J lost 10, with 16 bases in between. Looked up from germline, CDR1 is MDHEN and CDR2 is SYDVKM. This CDR3 is 13 amino acids long. CDR3 coding DNA: TGTGCCAGCAGTTCCAGGACGGACTCGGGAGCTTTCTTT. It specifies CASSSRTDSGAFF.

This clone was detected only a few times. The chain couples TRBV6-1 to TRBJ2-7; D uncertain. Trimming pared 5 bases from V and 3 bases from J, leaving 8 bases between. The germline CDR1 and CDR2 sequences are MNHNS and SASEGT. The CDR3 runs 12 residues. CDR3 loop: CASSMTHYEQYF. The DNA for the CDR3 is TGTGCCAGCAGTATGACTCACTACGAGCAGTACTTC.

The chain recombines TRBV7-8 with TRBJ1-1, with a tentative D call TRBD1 (5 bases). Trimming removed 4 bases at V and 3 bases at J, with 12 bases between. CDR1 is SGHVS and CDR2 is FQNEAQ in the germline V gene. The CDR3 contains 14 residues. CDR3 residues: CASSSRGGDTEAFF. In nucleotides, the CDR3 is TGTGCCAGCAGCTCGCGGGGGGGAGACACTGAAGCTTTCTTT. The variable domain in full, completed from reference TRBV7-8 and TRBJ1-1, reads GAGVSQSPRYKVAKRGQDVALRCDPISGHVSLFWYQQALGQGPEFLTYFQNEAQLDKSGLPSDRFFAERPEGSVSTLKIQRTQQEDSAVYLCASSSRGGDTEAFFGQGTRLTVV.

CDR3: CASSPRDISSYNSPLHF. The CDR3 DNA follows: TGCGCCAGCAGCCCCCGGGACATCAGCTCCTATAATTCACCCCTCCACTTT. The chain links TRBV5-1 to TRBJ1-6; D possibly corresponds to TRBD1 (6 bases). Trimming cost V 4 bases and J 0 bases, with 14 bases left between them. The germline V gene has CDR1 SGHRS and CDR2 YFSETQ. The CDR3 sequence is 17 residues long.

The chain links TRBV13 to TRBJ1-1, with 11 bases that match TRBD1. Trimming at V came to 4 bases and at J to 5 bases, leaving 6 bases not matched to a gene. This CDR3 spans 15 amino acids. In germline, CDR1 is PRHDT, CDR2 FYEKMQ (reference sequence). In DNA, the CDR3 is TGTGCCAGCAGCTCTCGGGACAGGGGGAGAACTGAAGCTTTCTTT. Translating it yields CASSSRDRGRTEAFF.

The chain uses TRBV6-4 and TRBJ2-2, with D perhaps matching TRBD2 (6 bases). The germline V gene has CDR1 MRHNA and CDR2 SNTAGT. The ends were cut back, 9 bases at V and 2 bases at J, with 19 bases in the middle. This CDR3 contains 16 residues. As DNA, the CDR3 is TGTGCCAGGAACCTTATCAGGCGGGGAAACACCGGGGAGCTGTTTTTT. Translating gives CARNLIRRGNTGELFF.

The rearrangement joins TRBV7-9 to TRBJ2-7; D is perhaps TRBD2 (6 bases). In germline, CDR1 is SEHNR, CDR2 FQNEAQ (reference sequence). This CDR3 contains 15 residues. V lost 1 base, J lost 0 bases, and 10 bases lay in between. CDR3 region: CASSLGGLLSYEQYF. In DNA form, the CDR3 reads TGTGCCAGCAGCTTAGGGGGACTTCTCTCCTACGAGCAGTACTTC. Full variable domain (missing parts from reference TRBV7-9 and TRBJ2-7): DTGVSQNPRHKITKRGQNVTFRCDPISEHNRLYWYRQTLGQGPEFLTYFQNEAQLEKSRLLSDRFSAERPKGSFSTLEIQRTEQGDSAMYLCASSLGGLLSYEQYFGPGTRLTVT.

A single count supports this clone. J is TRBJ2-4 and V is TRBV13, with D possibly matching TRBD2 (6 bases). The CDR3 is made up of 16 amino acids. V lost 5 bases and J lost 0, with 14 bases in between. From germline, CDR1 is PRHDT and CDR2 FYEKMQ (reference sequence). The DNA for the CDR3 is TGTGCCAGCAGCCCAGTCACCGGGGGAGCCAAAAACATTCAGTACTTC. Translation gives CASSPVTGGAKNIQYF.

The rearrangement uses TRBV9 and TRBJ2-1; 12 nucleotides agree with TRBD2. CDR3 length: 19 amino acids. Trimming cost V 5 bases and J 6 bases; bases outside gene matches: 18. Per germline, CDR1 SGDLS and CDR2 YYNGEE. The CDR3 sequence is CASSVRGTSGSLRGNEQFF. The CDR3 bases are TGTGCCAGCAGTGTACGCGGGACTAGCGGGTCTCTAAGGGGCAATGAGCAGTTCTTC.

The chain combines TRBV7-9 with TRBJ2-1; TRBD2 matches at 8 bases. This CDR3 has 13 residues. Looked up from germline, CDR1 is SEHNR and CDR2 is FQNEAQ (reference sequence). V shed 9 bases, J shed 6 bases, and the junction held 7 bases outside the gene matches. This CDR3 is CARRVAGLNEQFF. CDR3 DNA: TGTGCCAGGAGGGTAGCGGGGCTCAATGAGCAGTTCTTC.

This chain connects TRBV7-2 to TRBJ2-3, with 11 bases identical to TRBD2. CDR1 is SGHTA and CDR2 is FQGNSA in the germline V gene. The CDR3 sequence is 17 residues long. V shed 2 bases and J 0 bases; nucleotides not matched to a gene: 4. The CDR3 DNA follows: TGTGCCAGCAGCTTACCCCTAGCGGGGGGTAGCACAGATACGCAGTATTTT. Residues: CASSLPLAGGSTDTQYF.

The chain joins TRBV27 to TRBJ1-1; D is ambiguous. V lost 0 bases, J lost 4 bases, and 15 bases lay in between. The CDR3 runs to 16 residues. Germline lookup yields CDR1 MNHEY and CDR2 SMNVEV (reference sequence). CDR3 protein: CASSLSEVARPTEAFF. In DNA form, the CDR3 reads TGTGCCAGCAGTTTATCGGAGGTTGCCAGGCCCACTGAAGCTTTCTTT.

This rearrangement joins TRBV27 to TRBJ2-3; 13 bases align to TRBD2. The CDR3 has 15 residues. Unmatched junction bases numbered 2, after V lost 5 bases and J lost 3 bases. Germline V gene data show CDR1 as MNHEY and CDR2 as SMNVEV (reference sequence). The CDR3 DNA follows: TGTGCCAGCAGTCTACTAGCGGGGGGGACAGATACGCAGTATTTT. As protein: CASSLLAGGTDTQYF.

This rearrangement joins TRBV6-6 to TRBJ2-5; TRBD2 matches at 12 bases. CDR1 and CDR2 from the germline V gene are MNHNY and SVGAGI (reference sequence). Trimming took 5 bases from V and 4 from J; bases not matched to a gene: 8. CDR3 size: 16 residues. The CDR3 is CASSHPSGGARETQYF. The CDR3, as DNA: TGTGCCAGCAGTCACCCTAGCGGGGGGGCACGAGAGACCCAGTACTTC.

The chain joins TRBV11-2 to TRBJ1-1; maybe TRBD1 (5 bases). Trimming shortened V by 5 bases and J by 3 bases, and 13 bases separated the two germline ends. The germline V gene encodes CDR1 SGHAT and CDR2 FQNNGV. This CDR3 region has 14 residues. CDR3 DNA sequence: TGTGCCAGCAGCGCCAAGACAGATTACACTGAAGCTTTCTTT. Amino acids: CASSAKTDYTEAFF.

V is TRBV11-2 and J is TRBJ2-2; maybe TRBD1 (6 bases). V lost 2 bases and J 5 bases, leaving 15 bases between the germline ends. The CDR3 loop spans 16 amino acids. In germline, CDR1 is SGHAT, CDR2 FQNNGV. The CDR3 DNA is TGTGCCAGCAGCTTAAACCCCACAGGGTTGACCGGGGAGCTGTTTTTT. Translating gives CASSLNPTGLTGELFF.